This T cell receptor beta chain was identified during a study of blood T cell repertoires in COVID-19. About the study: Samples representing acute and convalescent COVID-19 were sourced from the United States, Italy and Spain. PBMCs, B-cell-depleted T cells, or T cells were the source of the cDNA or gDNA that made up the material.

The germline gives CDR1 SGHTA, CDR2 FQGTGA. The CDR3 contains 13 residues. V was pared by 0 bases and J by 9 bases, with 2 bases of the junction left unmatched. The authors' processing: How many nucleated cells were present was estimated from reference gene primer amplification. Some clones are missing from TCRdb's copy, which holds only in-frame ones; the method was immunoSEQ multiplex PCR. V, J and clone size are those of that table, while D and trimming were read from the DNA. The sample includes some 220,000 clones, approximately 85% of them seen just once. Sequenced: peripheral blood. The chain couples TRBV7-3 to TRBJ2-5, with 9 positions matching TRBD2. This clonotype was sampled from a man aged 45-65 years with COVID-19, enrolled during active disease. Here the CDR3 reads CASSLTSGGPQYF. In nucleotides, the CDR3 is TGTGCCAGCAGCTTAACGAGCGGGGGGCCCCAGTACTTC.